The 11 T cell receptor beta chains presented below share a single source sample, sequenced in a study of T-cell reconstitution after alpha-beta-depleted transplantation in children. The authors prepared the TCRbeta library with unique molecular identifiers. One entry per CDR3 protein, called by TCRdb with MiXCR from the PCR reads. Seen here are approximately 85,000 distinct CDR3 sequences, roughly 15% observed once, and the top ten hold 25% to 30%. The sequences come from PBMCs, mostly from graft donor cells, collected 180 days after TCRalphabeta/CD19-depleted stem cell transplant. These TCRs come from a male patient under 10 years old who had a stem cell transplant for acute lymphoblastic leukemia, so the T cells may come from the graft donor.

This clonotype occurred a few times. The chain has TRBV20-1 and TRBJ1-1, with D unresolved. Germline-derived CDR1 and CDR2 are DFQATT and SNEGSKA (reference sequence). The length of the CDR3 is 9 residues. V was clipped by 4 bases and J by 10 bases, with 7 bases between them. The CDR3 sequence is CSATGRAFF. The CDR3 DNA reads TGCAGTGCTACAGGAAGAGCTTTCTTT.

The rearrangement joins TRBV6-5 to TRBJ2-7; possible D gene TRBD1, 6 bases. CDR3 length: 15 residues. The germline CDR1 and CDR2 sequences are MNHEY and SVGAGI. V lost 0 bases and J lost 7, with 16 bases in between. CDR3 nucleotide sequence: TGTGCCAGCAGTTACTCGTTTCTAGGGGGAGAGGAGCAGTACTTC. Translating gives CASSYSFLGGEEQYF.

This clonotype has just a few counts. The genes are TRBV6-2 or TRBV6-3 and TRBJ2-2; D remains unclear. With 8 bases removed from V and 0 bases from J, the gap between germline ends came to 10 bases. The CDR3 contains 14 residues. The germline V gene encodes CDR1 MNHEY and CDR2 SVGEGT. CDR3 sequence: CASRDPANTGELFF. The CDR3 DNA reads TGTGCCAGCCGAGATCCCGCGAACACCGGGGAGCTGTTTTTT.

The rearrangement links TRBV18 to TRBJ2-3, with 7 nucleotides matching TRBD2. V trimming: 3 bases; J trimming: 0 bases; junction bases outside the gene matches: 3. Per germline, CDR1 KGHSH and CDR2 LQKENI. This CDR3 region has 15 residues. CDR3 in DNA: TGTGCCAGCTCACCTTGGCGGGAGAGCACAGATACGCAGTATTTT. This encodes CASSPWRESTDTQYF. Full variable domain (outside the CDR3, taken from reference TRBV18 and TRBJ2-3): NAGVMQNPRHLVRRRGQEARLRCSPMKGHSHVYWYRQLPEEGLKFMVYLQKENIIDESGMPKERFSAEFPKEGPSILRIQQVVRGDSAAYFCASSPWRESTDTQYFGPGTRLTVL.

This clonotype came up a few times. The chain employs TRBV29-1 and TRBJ1-1; D possibly corresponds to TRBD1 (6 bases). The germline V gene has CDR1 SQVTM and CDR2 ANQGSEA. Trimming removed 6 bases at V and 1 base at J, with 12 bases between. The CDR3 is 13 amino acids. In nucleotides, the CDR3 is TGCAGCGTAAGAAGGGGGGCGAACACTGAAGCTTTCTTT. Protein sequence: CSVRRGANTEAFF.

The table lists this clonotype with a few counts. This chain joins TRBV29-1 and TRBJ2-1; 8 nucleotides match TRBD2. The germline gives CDR1 SQVTM, CDR2 ANQGSEA. The CDR3 loop spans 14 amino acids. The trim removed 7 bases at V and 2 bases at J, leaving 7 bases unmatched. CDR3 sequence reads: CSEGEGLAYNEQFF. The CDR3 nucleotides read TGCAGCGAAGGGGAGGGACTAGCCTACAATGAGCAGTTCTTC.

This sequence joins TRBV6-2 or TRBV6-3 and TRBJ2-7; TRBD2 might be the D (5 bases). Germline CDR1 reads MNHEY; CDR2 reads SVGEGT. V dropped 4 bases and J dropped 2 bases, with 15 bases sitting between them. The CDR3 is 15 amino acids. The CDR3 region has the DNA TGTGCCAGCAGTTCAACCCGACTACGGCCCTACGAGCAGTACTTC. This sequence encodes CASSSTRLRPYEQYF.

This clonotype was found once. The chain uses TRBV27 and TRBJ2-7, with D maybe TRBD2 (6 bases). Germline V gene lookup returns CDR1 MNHEY and CDR2 SMNVEV (reference sequence). Trimming took off 5 bases at V and 4 bases at J, with 18 bases between the two ends. The CDR3 has 15 residues. CDR3 nucleotide sequence: TGTGCCAGCAGTCACGGGGGATCTTACTGGTACGAGCAGTACTTC. This encodes CASSHGGSYWYEQYF.

Only a few counts were recorded for this clonotype. This chain joins TRBV18 and TRBJ2-3, with unresolved D. With 6 bases removed from V and 4 bases from J, the gap between germline ends came to 8 bases. This CDR3 comprises 12 residues. Germline V gene sequence: CDR1 KGHSH, CDR2 LQKENI. DNA of the CDR3: TGTGCCAGCTCGCAGCCCGCAGATACGCAGTATTTT. Translated, it gives CASSQPADTQYF.

This clonotype was recorded a few times. This chain joins TRBV4-2 and TRBJ2-7; D is uncertain. Germline assignment: CDR1 LGHNA and CDR2 YNFKEQ. Trimming removed 0 bases at V and 2 bases at J, with 8 bases between. The CDR3 is 14 residues long. CDR3 amino acids: CASSQEIRAYEQYF. The CDR3 bases are TGTGCCAGCAGCCAAGAGATCAGAGCCTACGAGCAGTACTTC.

This clonotype is labeled as medium-sized. V usage is TRBV20-1 and J usage is TRBJ2-5; D is uncertain. CDR1 DFQATT and CDR2 SNEGSKA come from the germline V gene (reference sequence). This CDR3 spans 15 amino acids. Deletions cut 7 bases from V and 5 bases from J, with 23 bases between. The CDR3, as DNA: TGCAGTGGTCAGAGTTCTATCTGGCCCTGGGAGACCCAGTACTTC. It yields the protein CSGQSSIWPWETQYF.